The clone carrying this T cell receptor (beta chain) appeared a few times. Its matching antigen is unknown. This entry belongs to a study of CD8 T cells in ankylosing spondylitis. TCRdb ran MiXCR on the 5' RACE reads and lists one entry per CDR3 protein. The profile shows about 220,000 distinct CDR3 sequences, about 7% of them singletons. Findings and caveats of the study: It appeared that ankylosing spondylitis blood was characterized by a TCR beta motif of fewer than 10 highly homologous variants.

V lost 3 bases and J lost 4; bases outside the gene matches: 7. Germline CDR1 is MRHNA and CDR2 is SNTAGT. The CDR3 is 16 residues long. This sequence joins TRBV6-4 and TRBJ2-1, with 9 positions matching TRBD2. This sequence originates from a male donor with ankylosing spondylitis. Sequenced material: blood, either unsorted or a sorted T cell fraction (not recorded which). CDR3 residues: CASSESPSGEYNEQFF. CDR3 coding DNA: TGTGCCAGCAGTGAAAGCCCTAGCGGGGAGTACAATGAGCAGTTCTTC.